One sample yielded the 25 T cell receptor beta chains listed below, sequenced in a study of regulatory T cells in long-lasting Graves disease (dated by TCRdb to the early 2020s). Library preparation used multiplex PCR. Sequencer: Illumina HiSeq 4000. To build TCR beta libraries, CDR3 regions were amplified by Arm-PCR using iRepertoire HTBI primers. TCRdb reran the public reads through fastp at Q25 and MiXCR, keeping productive beta chains. CDR3 protein duplicates are merged, each entry listing the most common genes and DNA. Recorded for this sample are 700,000 or so distinct CDR3 sequences; around 30% of them occurred a single time. 35% to 55% of the sample is in the top ten clones. Reading the label with the study, this specimen's time point is: persistent/refractory GD, antithyroid drugs over 5 years with positive TRAb. RNA was extracted from PBMCs in TRIzol for both TCR sequencing and RNA sequencing.

The source was peripheral blood mononuclear cells (PBMCs), collected when the disease was refractory, from a patient treated with antithyroid drugs. The receptors derive from a female donor with Graves disease.

This clonotype was seen only a few times. The chain is built from TRBV27 and TRBJ1-1; no reliable D call. V was clipped by 5 bases and J by 4 bases, with 23 bases between them. This CDR3 spans 17 amino acids. Germline V gives CDR1 MNHEY, CDR2 SMNVEV (reference sequence). The DNA of the CDR3 is TGTGCCAGCAGTCCCCAGGTTTCACCTTTCGTGGGCACTGAAGCTTTCTTT. This codes for CASSPQVSPFVGTEAFF.

The chain has TRBV3-1 and TRBJ2-7, with a weak D call TRBD2 (6 bases). This CDR3 is built from 15 residues. Trimming took 2 bases from V and 6 from J, leaving 17 bases between them. CDR1 is LGHDT and CDR2 is YNNKEL in the germline V gene (reference sequence). Written as DNA, the CDR3 is TGTGCCAGCAGCCAAACTAGCCAAGTAGCTCGCGAGCAGTACTTC. Protein sequence: CASSQTSQVAREQYF.

This clonotype was recorded at least ten times. The chain uses TRBV11-2 and TRBJ1-1; the D is unclear. The germline CDR1 and CDR2 sequences are SGHAT and FQNNGV. The V and J ends lost 7 bases and 1 base respectively, with 10 bases between them. The CDR3 has 13 amino acids. The CDR3 nucleotides are TGTGCCAGCAAACTAACGGCGAACACTGAAGCTTTCTTT. Translated, it gives CASKLTANTEAFF. Supplemented by reference TRBV11-2 and TRBJ1-1, the full variable domain reads EAGVAQSPRYKIIEKRQSVAFWCNPISGHATLYWYQQILGQGPKLLIQFQNNGVVDDSQLPKDRFSAERLKGVDSTLKIQPAKLEDSAVYLCASKLTANTEAFFGQGTRLTVV.

The rearrangement uses TRBV6-2 or TRBV6-3 and TRBJ1-2, with D uncertain. This CDR3 is built from 15 residues. Germline lookup yields CDR1 MNHEY and CDR2 SVGEGT. V was shortened by 2 bases and J by 0 bases, with 10 bases between the two germline ends. For the CDR3, the DNA is TGTGCCAGCAGTTACAACAGTATGGCTAACTATGGCTACACCTTC. Amino acid sequence: CASSYNSMANYGYTF.

This clonotype has at least ten counts. This chain joins TRBV12-3 or TRBV12-4 and TRBJ2-5; the D gene is possibly TRBD2 (6 bases). The CDR3 covers 15 residues. V was pared by 3 bases and J by 5 bases, with 16 bases between. In DNA, the CDR3 is TGTGCCAGCAGTTTTTCCGGGAGTGGGTTCGAGACCCAGTACTTC. It yields the protein CASSFSGSGFETQYF.

The rearrangement uses TRBV7-9 and TRBJ2-2, with 12 positions matching TRBD2. In germline, CDR1 is SEHNR, CDR2 FQNEAQ (reference sequence). V dropped 3 bases and J dropped 0; count of bases not matched to a gene: 2. The CDR3 sequence is 17 residues long. The CDR3 DNA follows: TGTGCCAGCAGCTTGGGACTAGCGGGTCCGAACACCGGGGAGCTGTTTTTT. It encodes CASSLGLAGPNTGELFF. The full variable domain, rest sourced from reference TRBV7-9 and TRBJ2-2, is DTGVSQNPRHKITKRGQNVTFRCDPISEHNRLYWYRQTLGQGPEFLTYFQNEAQLEKSRLLSDRFSAERPKGSFSTLEIQRTEQGDSAMYLCASSLGLAGPNTGELFFGEGSRLTVL.

This clonotype was seen only a few times. The rearrangement links TRBV20-1 to TRBJ2-1; tentatively, D is TRBD2 (6 bases). The CDR3 totals 13 residues. Per the germline V gene, CDR1 is DFQATT and CDR2 is SNEGSKA (reference sequence). V lost 2 bases and J lost 7, with 12 bases in between. The CDR3 reads CSARLRGSNEQFF. The CDR3 region has the DNA TGCAGTGCTAGACTACGGGGGTCGAATGAGCAGTTCTTC.

This chain joins TRBV15 and TRBJ1-3; D may be TRBD1 (5 bases). CDR1 LNHNV and CDR2 YYDKDF come from the germline V gene (reference sequence). The CDR3 runs to 17 residues. V lost 1 base and J lost 4, with 17 bases in between. The CDR3: CATSRAPRDGLGNTIYF. CDR3 coding DNA: TGTGCCACCAGCAGAGCACCCCGGGACGGCCTAGGAAACACCATATATTTT.

This clonotype was observed a few times. The rearrangement links TRBV7-9 to TRBJ1-1; 8 bases agree with TRBD1. The CDR3 runs to 15 residues. CDR1 is SEHNR and CDR2 is FQNEAQ in the germline V gene (reference sequence). J gave up 1 base and V 10 bases, and 11 bases lay outside the gene matches. The CDR3 DNA is TGTGCCACCATGGCGAGAGGACAGGGGAACACTGAAGCTTTCTTT. Protein sequence: CATMARGQGNTEAFF.

This clonotype was counted once. For the CDR3, the DNA is TGCGCCAGCAGCAGAGTCGGGACACAAAAGAAAGAGACCCAGTACTTC. Its protein is CASSRVGTQKKETQYF. The chain employs TRBV5-1 and TRBJ2-5; D perhaps matches TRBD1 (6 bases). CDR3 size: 16 residues. Per the germline V gene, CDR1 is SGHRS and CDR2 is YFSETQ. V lost 4 bases to trimming and J lost 3 bases, with 19 bases between them.

V gene TRBV7-3 combines with J gene TRBJ1-1; D is unresolved. In germline, CDR1 is SGHTA, CDR2 FQGTGA. The CDR3 is 16 amino acids. The V gene lost 0 bases and the J gene lost 1 base, with 12 bases spanning the gap. The DNA of the CDR3 is TGTGCCAGCAGCTTAACAGCGCGCAGCCGGAACACTGAAGCTTTCTTT. Translated: CASSLTARSRNTEAFF.

The sample holds one count of this clonotype. The chain links TRBV27 to TRBJ2-4; D might be TRBD1 or TRBD2, each matching 5 bases. The V gene lost 6 bases and the J gene lost 11 bases, with 20 bases spanning the gap. This CDR3 spans 14 amino acids. Germline loops: CDR1 MNHEY, CDR2 SMNVEV (reference sequence). DNA of the CDR3: TGTGCCAGCAGACCCGCCCGGGGCGTGGGCGTTCAGTACTTC. This gives the protein CASRPARGVGVQYF.

This clonotype was seen only a few times. The rearrangement uses TRBV29-1 and TRBJ1-1; TRBD1 is a possible D gene (5 bases). Germline lookup yields CDR1 SQVTM and CDR2 ANQGSEA. This CDR3 contains 12 residues. V dropped 5 bases and J dropped 5 bases, with 12 bases sitting between them. The CDR3 loop reads CSVFRGRTEAFF. Here the CDR3 DNA reads TGCAGCGTTTTCCGGGGGAGGACTGAAGCTTTCTTT.

Only a few counts were recorded for this clonotype. The V call is TRBV20-1, the J call TRBJ1-1; tentative D call: TRBD1 (6 bases). V was cut by 0 bases and J by 1 base, with 12 bases left in between. Germline CDR1 DFQATT, CDR2 SNEGSKA (reference sequence). CDR3 size: 15 residues. In DNA form, the CDR3 reads TGCAGTGCTAGAGAAGGAGCAGGGGAGAACACTGAAGCTTTCTTT. This encodes CSAREGAGENTEAFF.

The chain combines TRBV7-9 with TRBJ1-1; D is unresolved. Trimming took 3 bases from V and 6 from J, leaving 8 bases between them. The CDR3 length is 12 residues. Germline V CDR1 and CDR2: SEHNR, FQNEAQ (reference sequence). Written as DNA, the CDR3 is TGTGCCAGCAGCTTGAGTCAGCCTGAAGCTTTCTTT. It codes for CASSLSQPEAFF.

This clonotype was seen ten or more times. CDR3 nucleotide sequence: TGCAGTGCTAGTGCTAATCAAGAGACCCAGTACTTC. Translated: CSASANQETQYF. The J gene is TRBJ2-5, the V gene TRBV20-1; D ambiguous. CDR1 DFQATT and CDR2 SNEGSKA come from the germline V gene (reference sequence). The CDR3 covers 12 residues. The V and J ends lost 3 bases and 2 bases respectively, with 7 bases between them.

The V and J genes are TRBV11-2 and TRBJ2-7; D is unresolved. The germline gives CDR1 SGHAT, CDR2 FQNNGV. The CDR3 loop spans 12 amino acids. V dropped 5 bases and J dropped 9 bases, with 14 bases sitting between them. The CDR3 coding sequence is TGTGCCAGCAGCCCCCGCAACGTCGGGCAGTACTTC. Its protein is CASSPRNVGQYF.

The V call is TRBV19, the J call TRBJ1-1, with a weak D call TRBD1 (5 bases). Germline V gives CDR1 LNHDA, CDR2 SQIVND (reference sequence). This CDR3 has 13 residues. Trimming removed 7 bases from V and 4 bases from J, with 13 bases in between. The CDR3 region is CASTETRGTEAFF. DNA for the CDR3: TGTGCCAGTACCGAGACAAGGGGCACTGAAGCTTTCTTT.

The rearrangement links TRBV6-2 or TRBV6-3 to TRBJ2-7, with a possible D match to TRBD2 (6 bases). Germline V gene data show CDR1 as MNHEY and CDR2 as SVGEGT. Trimming shortened V by 5 bases and J by 6 bases, and 11 bases separated the two germline ends. There are 12 residues in the CDR3. As DNA, the CDR3 is TGTGCCAGCAGTCCGGGTAGCGGCGAGCAGTACTTC. Translation gives CASSPGSGEQYF.

The chain has TRBV7-9 and TRBJ1-2; 7 nucleotides match TRBD1. V gave up 1 base and J gave up 10 bases; unmatched junction bases: 6. This CDR3 has 13 residues. CDR1 and CDR2 from the germline V gene are SEHNR and FQNEAQ (reference sequence). DNA of the CDR3: TGTGCCAGCAGCTTAGTTGACAGGGTAGACTACACCTTC. Encoded protein: CASSLVDRVDYTF.

This clonotype appeared many times. The V gene is TRBV12-3 or TRBV12-4, the J gene TRBJ1-5, with D perhaps matching TRBD1 (5 bases). The CDR3 runs 13 residues. V was clipped by 6 bases and J by 4 bases, with 10 bases between them. The CDR3: CASSPGRNQPQHF. The DNA for the CDR3 is TGTGCCAGCAGCCCGGGACGGAATCAGCCCCAGCATTTT.

This clonotype was counted a few times. CDR3 in amino acids: CASKRGVSYNSPLHF. CDR3 bases: TGTGCCAGCAAGAGGGGGGTCTCCTATAATTCACCCCTCCACTTT. J is TRBJ1-6 and V is TRBV6-1, with D perhaps TRBD1 (6 bases). CDR1 and CDR2 (germline): MNHNS, SASEGT. The CDR3 spans 15 residues. The V gene lost 7 bases and the J gene lost 0 bases, with 10 bases spanning the gap.

The chain links TRBV20-1 to TRBJ1-1, with D unresolved. The CDR3 has 12 residues. V lost 5 bases and J lost 4, with 11 bases in between. Germline CDR1 and CDR2: DFQATT and SNEGSKA (reference sequence). CDR3 region: CSALFRVTEAFF. CDR3 DNA sequence: TGCAGTGCTCTCTTCCGGGTCACTGAAGCTTTCTTT.

This clonotype was seen repeatedly, ten times or more. The chain is built from TRBV15 and TRBJ1-2; 10 nucleotides agree with TRBD1. This CDR3 has 16 residues. With V trimmed by 4 bases and J by 4 bases, 9 bases remained unmatched. CDR1 and CDR2 from the germline V gene are LNHNV and YYDKDF (reference sequence). This chain's CDR3 is CATSTGTGAFSYGYTF. In nucleotides, the CDR3 is TGTGCCACCAGCACCGGGACAGGGGCCTTTTCCTATGGCTACACCTTC.

The gene calls are TRBV12-5 and TRBJ1-1; D gene unclear. CDR3 length: 12 amino acids. V lost 3 bases to trimming and J lost 6 bases, with 8 bases between them. Germline loops: CDR1 LGHNT, CDR2 FRNRAP. The CDR3 DNA reads TGTGCTAGTGGTTTCCCCAGGTCTGAAGCTTTCTTT. Protein sequence: CASGFPRSEAFF.